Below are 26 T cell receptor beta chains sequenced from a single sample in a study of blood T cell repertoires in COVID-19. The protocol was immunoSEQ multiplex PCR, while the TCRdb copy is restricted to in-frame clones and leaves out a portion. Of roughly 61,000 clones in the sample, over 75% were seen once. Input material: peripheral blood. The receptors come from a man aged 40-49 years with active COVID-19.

Here the CDR3 reads CATSVSGVTGELFF. The CDR3 DNA is TGTGCCACCAGTGTGTCAGGGGTCACCGGGGAGCTGTTTTTT. V usage is TRBV24-1 and J usage is TRBJ2-2; tentatively, D is TRBD1 (6 bases). The V gene lost 5 bases and the J gene lost 4 bases, with 10 bases spanning the gap. Germline assignment: CDR1 KGHDR and CDR2 SFDVKD. The CDR3 is 14 amino acids.

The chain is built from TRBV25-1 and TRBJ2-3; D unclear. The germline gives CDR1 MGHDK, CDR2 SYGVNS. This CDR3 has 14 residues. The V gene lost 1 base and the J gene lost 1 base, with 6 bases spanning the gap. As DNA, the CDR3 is TGTGCCAGCAGTGAATCTGGAGGCACAGATACGCAGTATTTT. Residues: CASSESGGTDTQYF.

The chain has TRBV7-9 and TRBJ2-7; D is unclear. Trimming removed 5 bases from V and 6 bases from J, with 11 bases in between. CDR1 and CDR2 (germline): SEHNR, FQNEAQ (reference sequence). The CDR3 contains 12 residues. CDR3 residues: CASSQEVGEQYF. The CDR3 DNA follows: TGTGCCAGCAGCCAAGAGGTAGGCGAGCAGTACTTC.

The CDR3 region is CASSPPGGRSYGYTF. The CDR3 nucleotides read TGTGCCAGCAGTCCTCCGGGGGGAAGGAGCTATGGCTACACCTTC. This rearrangement joins TRBV28 to TRBJ1-2, with D possibly being TRBD1 (5 bases). Germline-derived CDR1 and CDR2 are MDHEN and SYDVKM. Trimming pared 5 bases from V and 4 bases from J, leaving 17 bases between. The CDR3 consists of 15 residues.

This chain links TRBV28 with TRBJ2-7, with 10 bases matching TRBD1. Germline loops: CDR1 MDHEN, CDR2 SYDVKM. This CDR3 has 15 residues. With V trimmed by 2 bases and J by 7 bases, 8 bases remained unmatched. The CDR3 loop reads CASSLLGTGVMEQYF. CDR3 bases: TGTGCCAGCAGTTTACTCGGGACAGGGGTGATGGAGCAGTACTTC.

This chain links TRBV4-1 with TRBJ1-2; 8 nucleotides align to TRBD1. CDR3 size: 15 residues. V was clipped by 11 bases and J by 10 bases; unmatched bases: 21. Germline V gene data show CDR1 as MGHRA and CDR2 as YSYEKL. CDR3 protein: CAPRRQGVDRGDYTF. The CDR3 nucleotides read TGCGCCCCCCGCCGCCAGGGGGTTGACAGGGGTGACTACACCTTC.

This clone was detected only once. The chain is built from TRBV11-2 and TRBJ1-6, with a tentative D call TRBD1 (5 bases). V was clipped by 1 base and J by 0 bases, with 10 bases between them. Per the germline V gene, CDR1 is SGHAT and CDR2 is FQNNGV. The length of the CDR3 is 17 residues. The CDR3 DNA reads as TGTGCCAGCAGCTTAGGGGGCCAGAGCTCCTATAATTCACCCCTCCACTTT. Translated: CASSLGGQSSYNSPLHF.

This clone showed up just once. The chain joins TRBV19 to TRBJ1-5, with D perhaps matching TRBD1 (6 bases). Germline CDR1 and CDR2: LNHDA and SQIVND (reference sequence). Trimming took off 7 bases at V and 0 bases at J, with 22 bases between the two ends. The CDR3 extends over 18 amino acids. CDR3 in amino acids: CASTRGRGPLYSNQPQHF. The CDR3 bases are TGTGCCAGTACCCGGGGCAGGGGACCGCTGTATAGCAATCAGCCCCAGCATTTT.

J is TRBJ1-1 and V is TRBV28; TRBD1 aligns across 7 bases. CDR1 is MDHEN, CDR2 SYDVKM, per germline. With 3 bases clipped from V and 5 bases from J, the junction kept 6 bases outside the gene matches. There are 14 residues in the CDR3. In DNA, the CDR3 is TGTGCCAGCAGTTTCTACACAGGGGAAACTGAAGCTTTCTTT. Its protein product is CASSFYTGETEAFF.

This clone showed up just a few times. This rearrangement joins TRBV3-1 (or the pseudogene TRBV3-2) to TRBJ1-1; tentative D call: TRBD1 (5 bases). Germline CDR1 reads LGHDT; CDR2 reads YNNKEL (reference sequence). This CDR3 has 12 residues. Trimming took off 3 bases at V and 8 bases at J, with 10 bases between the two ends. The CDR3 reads CASSHATAEAFF. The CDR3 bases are TGTGCCAGCAGCCACGCGACAGCGGAAGCTTTCTTT.

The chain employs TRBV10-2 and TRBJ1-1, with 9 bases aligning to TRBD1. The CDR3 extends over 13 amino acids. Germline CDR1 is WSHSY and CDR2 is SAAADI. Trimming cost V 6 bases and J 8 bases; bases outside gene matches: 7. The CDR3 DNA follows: TGCGCCAGCAGCTCGAACAGGGGGCGCGAAGCTTTCTTT. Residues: CASSSNRGREAFF.

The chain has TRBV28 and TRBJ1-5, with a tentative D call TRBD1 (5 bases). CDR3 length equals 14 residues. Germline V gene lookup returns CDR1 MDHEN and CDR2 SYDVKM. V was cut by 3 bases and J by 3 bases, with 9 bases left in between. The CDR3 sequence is CASSLGGNNQPQHF. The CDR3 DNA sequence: TGTGCCAGCAGTTTGGGGGGGAACAATCAGCCCCAGCATTTT.

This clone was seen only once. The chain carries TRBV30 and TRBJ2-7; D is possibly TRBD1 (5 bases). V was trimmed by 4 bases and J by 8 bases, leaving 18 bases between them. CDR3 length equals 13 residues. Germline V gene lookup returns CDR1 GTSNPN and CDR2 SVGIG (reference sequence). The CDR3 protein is CAWTRRVATQQYF. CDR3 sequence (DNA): TGTGCCTGGACCCGCAGGGTCGCTACCCAGCAGTACTTC.

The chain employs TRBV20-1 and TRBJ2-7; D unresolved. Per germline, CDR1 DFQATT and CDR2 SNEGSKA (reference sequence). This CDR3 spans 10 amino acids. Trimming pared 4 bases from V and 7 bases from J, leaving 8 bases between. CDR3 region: CSAIKREQYF. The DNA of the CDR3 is TGCAGTGCTATTAAACGGGAGCAGTACTTC.

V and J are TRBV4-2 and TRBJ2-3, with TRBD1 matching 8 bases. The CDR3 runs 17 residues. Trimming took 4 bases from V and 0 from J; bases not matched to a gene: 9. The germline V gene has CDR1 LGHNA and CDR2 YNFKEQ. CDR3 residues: CASSPRQGSSSTDTQYF. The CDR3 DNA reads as TGTGCCAGCAGCCCCCGACAGGGGTCCTCTAGCACAGATACGCAGTATTTT.

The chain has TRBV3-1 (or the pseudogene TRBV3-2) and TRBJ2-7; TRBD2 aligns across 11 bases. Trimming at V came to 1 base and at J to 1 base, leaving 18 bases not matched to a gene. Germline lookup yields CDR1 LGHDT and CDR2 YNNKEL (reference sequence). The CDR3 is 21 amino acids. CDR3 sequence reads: CASSQVQGAATSGRPSYEQYF. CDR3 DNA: TGTGCCAGCAGCCAAGTGCAGGGGGCGGCAACTAGCGGGAGACCTTCCTACGAGCAGTACTTC.

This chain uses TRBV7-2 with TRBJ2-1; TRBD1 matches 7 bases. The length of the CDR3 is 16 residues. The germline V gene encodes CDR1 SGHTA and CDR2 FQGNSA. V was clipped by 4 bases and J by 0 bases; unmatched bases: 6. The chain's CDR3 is CASSSPTGSSYNEQFF. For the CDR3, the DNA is TGTGCCAGCAGCTCGCCGACAGGGAGCTCCTACAATGAGCAGTTCTTC.

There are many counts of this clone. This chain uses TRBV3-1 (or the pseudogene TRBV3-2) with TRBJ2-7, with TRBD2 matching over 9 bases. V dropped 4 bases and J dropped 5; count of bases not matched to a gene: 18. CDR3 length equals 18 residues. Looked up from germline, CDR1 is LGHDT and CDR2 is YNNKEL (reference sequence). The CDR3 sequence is CASSPQAFFAGGRNEQYF. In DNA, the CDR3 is TGTGCCAGCAGCCCTCAAGCCTTTTTTGCGGGAGGGCGTAACGAGCAGTACTTC.

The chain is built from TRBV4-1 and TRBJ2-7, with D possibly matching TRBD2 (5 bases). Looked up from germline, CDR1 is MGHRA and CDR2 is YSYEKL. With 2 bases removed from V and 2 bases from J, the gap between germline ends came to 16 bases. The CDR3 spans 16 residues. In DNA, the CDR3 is TGCGCCAGCAGCCAAATAGGACTCCCGATAACCTACGAGCAGTACTTC. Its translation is CASSQIGLPITYEQYF.

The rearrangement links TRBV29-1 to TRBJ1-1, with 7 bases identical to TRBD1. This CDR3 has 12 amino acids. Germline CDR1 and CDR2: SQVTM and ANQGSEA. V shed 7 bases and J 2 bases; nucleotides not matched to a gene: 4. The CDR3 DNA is TGCAGCGCATACAGGGGAAACACTGAAGCTTTCTTT. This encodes CSAYRGNTEAFF.

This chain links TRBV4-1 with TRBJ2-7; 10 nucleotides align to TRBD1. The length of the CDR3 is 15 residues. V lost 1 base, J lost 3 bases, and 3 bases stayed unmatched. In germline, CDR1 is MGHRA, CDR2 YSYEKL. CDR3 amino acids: CASSQVGTGDYEQYF. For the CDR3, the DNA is TGCGCCAGCAGCCAAGTAGGGACAGGGGACTACGAGCAGTACTTC.

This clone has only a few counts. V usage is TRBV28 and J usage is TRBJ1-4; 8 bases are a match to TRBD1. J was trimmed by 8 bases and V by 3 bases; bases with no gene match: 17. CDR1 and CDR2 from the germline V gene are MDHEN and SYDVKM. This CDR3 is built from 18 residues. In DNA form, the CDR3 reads TGTGCCAGCAGTTTCGCCTTTTCCGGACAGGGTGGAAGCGAAAAACTGTTTTTT. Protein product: CASSFAFSGQGGSEKLFF.

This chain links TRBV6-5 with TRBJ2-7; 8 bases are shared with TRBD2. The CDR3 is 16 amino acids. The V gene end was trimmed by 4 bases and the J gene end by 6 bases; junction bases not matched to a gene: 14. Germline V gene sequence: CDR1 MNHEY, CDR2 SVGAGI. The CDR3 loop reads CASSFPRAGGPIEQYF. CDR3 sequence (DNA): TGTGCCAGCAGTTTCCCTAGGGCGGGAGGTCCCATCGAGCAGTACTTC.

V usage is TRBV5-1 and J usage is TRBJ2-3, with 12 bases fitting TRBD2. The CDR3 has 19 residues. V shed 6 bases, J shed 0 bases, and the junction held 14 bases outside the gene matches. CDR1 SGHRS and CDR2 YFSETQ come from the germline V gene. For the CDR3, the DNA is TGCGCCAGCACCTCCCGCCGGCCTAGCGGGAGGGCCAGCACAGATACGCAGTATTTT. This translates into CASTSRRPSGRASTDTQYF. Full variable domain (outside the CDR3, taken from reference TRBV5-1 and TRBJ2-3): KAGVTQTPRYLIKTRGQQVTLSCSPISGHRSVSWYQQTPGQGLQFLFEYFSETQRNKGNFPGRFSGRQFSNSRSEMNVSTLELGDSALYLCASTSRRPSGRASTDTQYFGPGTRLTVL.

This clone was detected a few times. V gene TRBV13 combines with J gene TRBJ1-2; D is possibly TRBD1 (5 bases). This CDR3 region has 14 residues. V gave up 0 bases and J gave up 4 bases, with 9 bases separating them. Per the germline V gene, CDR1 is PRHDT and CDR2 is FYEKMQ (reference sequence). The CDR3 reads CASSLGGGGYGYTF. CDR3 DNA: TGTGCCAGCAGCTTAGGTGGCGGGGGCTATGGCTACACCTTC. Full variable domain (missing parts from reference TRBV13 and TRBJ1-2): AAGVIQSPRHLIKEKRETATLKCYPIPRHDTVYWYQQGPGQDPQFLISFYEKMQSDKGSIPDRFSAQQFSDYHSELNMSSLELGDSALYFCASSLGGGGYGYTFGSGTRLTVV.

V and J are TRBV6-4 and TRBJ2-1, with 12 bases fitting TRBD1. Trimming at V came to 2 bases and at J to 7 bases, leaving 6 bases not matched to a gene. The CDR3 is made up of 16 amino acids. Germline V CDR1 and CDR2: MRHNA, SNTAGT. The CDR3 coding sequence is TGTGCCAGCAGTGACGCCGGGACAGGGGGCTATAATGAGCAGTTCTTC. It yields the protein CASSDAGTGGYNEQFF.